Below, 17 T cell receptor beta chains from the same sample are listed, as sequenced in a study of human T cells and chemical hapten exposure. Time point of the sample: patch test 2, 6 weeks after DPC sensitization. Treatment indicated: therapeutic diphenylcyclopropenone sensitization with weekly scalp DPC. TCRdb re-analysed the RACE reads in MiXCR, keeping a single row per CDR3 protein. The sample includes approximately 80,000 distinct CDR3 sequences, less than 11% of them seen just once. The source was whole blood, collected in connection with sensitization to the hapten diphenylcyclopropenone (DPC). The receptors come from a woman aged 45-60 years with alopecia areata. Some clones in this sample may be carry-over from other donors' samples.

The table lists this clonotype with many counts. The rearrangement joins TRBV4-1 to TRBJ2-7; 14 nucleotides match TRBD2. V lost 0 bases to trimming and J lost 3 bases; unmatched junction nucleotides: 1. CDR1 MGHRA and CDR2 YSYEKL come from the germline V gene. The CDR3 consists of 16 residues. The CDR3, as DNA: TGCGCCAGCAGCCAAGAAGGGACTAGCGGGAGCTACGAGCAGTACTTC. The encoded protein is CASSQEGTSGSYEQYF.

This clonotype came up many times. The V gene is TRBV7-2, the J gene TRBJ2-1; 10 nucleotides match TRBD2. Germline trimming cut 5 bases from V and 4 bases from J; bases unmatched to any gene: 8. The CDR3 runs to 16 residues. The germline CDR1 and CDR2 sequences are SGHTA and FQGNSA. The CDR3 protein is CASSHRLAGRYNEQFF. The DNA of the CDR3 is TGTGCCAGCAGCCACCGACTAGCGGGCAGATACAATGAGCAGTTCTTC.

The CDR3 sequence is CASSSTLSSGANVLTF. The CDR3 coding sequence is TGTGCCAGCAGCTCGACACTAAGCTCTGGGGCCAACGTCCTGACTTTC. V is TRBV5-5 and J is TRBJ2-6; D call uncertain. Germline V gives CDR1 SGHKS, CDR2 YYEKEE (reference sequence). Trimming took 3 bases from V and 0 from J, leaving 10 bases between them. The length of the CDR3 is 16 residues.

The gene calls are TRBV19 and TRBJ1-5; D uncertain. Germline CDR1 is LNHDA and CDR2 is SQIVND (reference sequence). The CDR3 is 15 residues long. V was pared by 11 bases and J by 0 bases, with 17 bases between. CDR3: CASLGEGFSNQPQHF. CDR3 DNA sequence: TGTGCCTCCTTAGGAGAGGGATTTAGCAATCAGCCCCAGCATTTT. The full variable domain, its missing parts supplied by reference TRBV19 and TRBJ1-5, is DGGITQSPKYLFRKEGQNVTLSCEQNLNHDAMYWYRQDPGQGLRLIYYSQIVNDFQKGDIAEGYSVSREKKESFPLTVTSAQKNPTAFYLCASLGEGFSNQPQHFGDGTRLSIL.

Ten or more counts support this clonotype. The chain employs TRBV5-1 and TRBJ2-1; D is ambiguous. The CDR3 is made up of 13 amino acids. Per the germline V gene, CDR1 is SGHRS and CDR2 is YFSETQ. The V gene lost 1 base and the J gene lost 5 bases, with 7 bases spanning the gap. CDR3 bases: TGCGCCAGCAGCTTGTTACTACACAATGAGCAGTTCTTC. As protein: CASSLLLHNEQFF.

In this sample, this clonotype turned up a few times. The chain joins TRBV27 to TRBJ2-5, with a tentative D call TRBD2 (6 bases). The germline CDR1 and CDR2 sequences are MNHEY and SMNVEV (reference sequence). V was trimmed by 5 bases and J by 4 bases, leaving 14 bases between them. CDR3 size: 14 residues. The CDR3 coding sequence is TGTGCCAGCAGTCCCCGGGACTTGGCAGAGACCCAGTACTTC. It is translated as CASSPRDLAETQYF.

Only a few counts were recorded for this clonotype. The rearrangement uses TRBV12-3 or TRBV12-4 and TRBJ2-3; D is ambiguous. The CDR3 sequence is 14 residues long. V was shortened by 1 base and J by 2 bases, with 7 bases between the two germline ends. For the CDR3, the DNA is TGTGCCAGCAGTTTAGATTGGCCCACAGATACGCAGTATTTT. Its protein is CASSLDWPTDTQYF.

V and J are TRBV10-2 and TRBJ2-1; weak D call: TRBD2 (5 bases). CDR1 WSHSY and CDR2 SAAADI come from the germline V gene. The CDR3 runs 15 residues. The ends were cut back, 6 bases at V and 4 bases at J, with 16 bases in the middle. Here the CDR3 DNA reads TGCGCCAGCAGCCGAATTCACGGGAAATACAATGAGCAGTTCTTC. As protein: CASSRIHGKYNEQFF.

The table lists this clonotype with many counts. This chain's CDR3 is CASTRRRDNMNTEAFF. The CDR3, as DNA: TGTGCCAGCACCCGAAGGAGAGACAACATGAACACTGAAGCTTTCTTT. The V gene is TRBV12-3 or TRBV12-4, the J gene TRBJ1-1; D not certain. Deletions cut 7 bases from V and 0 bases from J, with 18 bases between. The CDR3 runs to 16 residues.

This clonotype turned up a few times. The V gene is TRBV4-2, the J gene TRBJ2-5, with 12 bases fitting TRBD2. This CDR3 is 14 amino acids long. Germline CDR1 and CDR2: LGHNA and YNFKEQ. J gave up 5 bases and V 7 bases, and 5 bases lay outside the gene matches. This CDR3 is CASTSGRARETQYF. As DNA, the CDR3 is TGTGCCAGCACTAGCGGGAGGGCCAGGGAGACCCAGTACTTC.

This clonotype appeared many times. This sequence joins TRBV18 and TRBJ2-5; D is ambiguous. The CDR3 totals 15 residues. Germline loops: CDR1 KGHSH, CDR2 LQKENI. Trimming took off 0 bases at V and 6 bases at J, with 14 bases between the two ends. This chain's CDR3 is CASSPPDKVFKTQYF. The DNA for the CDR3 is TGTGCCAGCTCACCACCGGATAAAGTCTTTAAGACCCAGTACTTC.

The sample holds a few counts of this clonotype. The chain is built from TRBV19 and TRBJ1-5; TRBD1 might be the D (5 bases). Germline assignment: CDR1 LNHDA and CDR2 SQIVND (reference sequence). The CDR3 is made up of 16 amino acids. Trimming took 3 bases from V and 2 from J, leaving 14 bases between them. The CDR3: CASSIRGAEGNQPQHF. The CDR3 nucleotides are TGTGCCAGTAGTATTCGAGGGGCGGAGGGCAATCAGCCCCAGCATTTT.

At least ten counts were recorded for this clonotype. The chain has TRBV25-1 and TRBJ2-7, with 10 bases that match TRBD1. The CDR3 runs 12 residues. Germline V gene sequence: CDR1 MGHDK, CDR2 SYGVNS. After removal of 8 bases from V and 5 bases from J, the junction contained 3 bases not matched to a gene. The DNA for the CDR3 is TGTGCCAGCGGACAGGGGGAAGACGAGCAGTACTTC. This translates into CASGQGEDEQYF.

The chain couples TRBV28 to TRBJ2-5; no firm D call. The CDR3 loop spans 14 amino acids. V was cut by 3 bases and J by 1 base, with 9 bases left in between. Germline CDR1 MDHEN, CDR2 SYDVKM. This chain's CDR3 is CASSFPDLQETQYF. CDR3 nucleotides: TGTGCCAGCAGTTTTCCAGACCTCCAAGAGACCCAGTACTTC.

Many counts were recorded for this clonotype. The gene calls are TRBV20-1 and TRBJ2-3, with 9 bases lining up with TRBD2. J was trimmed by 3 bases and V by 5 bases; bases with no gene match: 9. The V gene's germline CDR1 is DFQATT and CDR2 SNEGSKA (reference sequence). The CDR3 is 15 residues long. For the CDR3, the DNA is TGCAGTGCTGGATCTAGCGGGGTTGCGACAGATACGCAGTATTTT. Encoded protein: CSAGSSGVATDTQYF.

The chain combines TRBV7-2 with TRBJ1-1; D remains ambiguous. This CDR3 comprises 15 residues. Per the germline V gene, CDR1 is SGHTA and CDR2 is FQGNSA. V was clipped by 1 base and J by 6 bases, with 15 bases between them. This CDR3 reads CASSLDPGTGAEAFF. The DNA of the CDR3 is TGTGCCAGCAGCTTAGATCCAGGAACCGGCGCTGAAGCTTTCTTT.

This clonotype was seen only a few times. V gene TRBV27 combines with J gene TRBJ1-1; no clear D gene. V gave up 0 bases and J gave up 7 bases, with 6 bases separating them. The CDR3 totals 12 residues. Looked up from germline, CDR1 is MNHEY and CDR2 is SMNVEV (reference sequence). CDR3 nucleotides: TGTGCCAGCAGTTTATCCGGCCTTGAAGCTTTCTTT. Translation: CASSLSGLEAFF.